The 5 T cell receptor beta chains given below trace back to one sample, sequenced in a study of cytomegalovirus exposure and HLA in healthy donors. Use of 60 Vbeta and 13 Jbeta primers characterized the PCR. Clones were sequenced by immunoSEQ multiplex PCR, and TCRdb holds only the in-frame ones, with some missing. The table includes some 140,000 clones, about 74% detected once. The sequencing input was PBMCs. The origin of the receptors is a man younger than 45 in good health and CMV-seronegative.

The chain uses TRBV30 and TRBJ1-4; possible D gene TRBD1, 5 bases. This CDR3 spans 13 amino acids. The V and J ends lost 0 bases and 8 bases respectively, with 10 bases between them. Germline-derived CDR1 and CDR2 are GTSNPN and SVGIG (reference sequence). The CDR3 DNA sequence: TGTGCCTGGAGTGTACACGGGGGGGAAAAACTGTTTTTT. Protein sequence: CAWSVHGGEKLFF.

The chain has TRBV5-1 and TRBJ2-2; D is unclear. The CDR3 is made up of 15 amino acids. Per the germline V gene, CDR1 is SGHRS and CDR2 is YFSETQ. V lost 0 bases, J lost 2 bases, and 8 bases lay in between. CDR3 in DNA: TGCGCCAGCAGCTTGGTGGCAGATAACACCGGGGAGCTGTTTTTT. Translation: CASSLVADNTGELFF. The whole variable domain, filled in from reference TRBV5-1 and TRBJ2-2, reads KAGVTQTPRYLIKTRGQQVTLSCSPISGHRSVSWYQQTPGQGLQFLFEYFSETQRNKGNFPGRFSGRQFSNSRSEMNVSTLELGDSALYLCASSLVADNTGELFFGEGSRLTVL.

This sequence joins TRBV7-9 and TRBJ1-2, with D possibly TRBD1 on 5 matching bases. Trimming removed 5 bases from V and 4 bases from J, with 14 bases in between. Germline V gene sequence: CDR1 SEHNR, CDR2 FQNEAQ (reference sequence). There are 14 residues in the CDR3. CDR3 coding DNA: TGTGCCAGCAGCCAGGTGGGGGGTCTCTATGGCTACACCTTC. Translating it yields CASSQVGGLYGYTF.

The CDR3: CASSLSWPGQGSYEQYF. CDR3 bases: TGTGCCAGCAGTTTATCCTGGCCGGGACAGGGCTCCTACGAGCAGTACTTC. The rearrangement uses TRBV27 and TRBJ2-5; TRBD1 agrees at 9 bases. The closer fit of TRBJ2-7 to the DNA end suggests the J call may be wrong. Germline values: CDR1 MNHEY, CDR2 SMNVEV (reference sequence). This CDR3 is 17 amino acids long.

The CDR3 here is CASSIQGAYEQYF. For the CDR3, the DNA is TGTGCCAGCAGCATACAGGGGGCCTACGAGCAGTACTTC. The chain links TRBV2 to TRBJ2-7, with TRBD1 matching over 8 bases. Germline CDR1 and CDR2: SNHLY and FYNNEI. The V and J ends lost 6 bases and 2 bases, in that order; junction bases with no gene match: 3. The CDR3 runs to 13 residues.